This T cell receptor beta chain was recovered during a study of Ad26.COV2.S vaccination and SARS-CoV-2 variants. On the study more broadly: Trial arm assignment for the donor was COV1001 Ad26.COV2.S. Study outcomes and limitations: Total T cell responses, in the TCR breadth and depth analyses, may have been underestimated.

As regards this clone: Its target is unknown.

Clones were read by immunoSEQ multiplex PCR, and TCRdb kept only the in-frame ones, dropping some. Seen here are roughly 420,000 clones, 85% to 90% observed once, and the top ten hold less than 4.5%. Treatment described: roughly 19 received Ad26.COV2.S at low or high dose, single or two shots; a few received placebo; per-sample allocation not given. Sampling occurred on day 63 after the first vaccine or placebo injection. The vaccine delivered Wuhan-strain SARS-CoV-2 spike through an Ad26 vector. The TCR sequence derives from a person aged 18 to 59 who received the Ad26.COV2.S COVID-19 vaccine or a placebo. Sequenced material: peripheral blood, taken in a trial of Ad26.COV2.S vaccine versus placebo.

CDR3 in amino acids: CASSQDRGLADLLEQFF. Here the CDR3 DNA reads TGCGCCAGCAGCCAAGATCGGGGACTAGCGGACCTACTTGAGCAGTTCTTC. V gene TRBV4-3 combines with J gene TRBJ2-1; 11 bases align to TRBD2. Per germline, CDR1 LGHNA and CDR2 YSLEER. This CDR3 region has 17 residues. Trimming cost V 0 bases and J 9 bases; bases outside gene matches: 10.